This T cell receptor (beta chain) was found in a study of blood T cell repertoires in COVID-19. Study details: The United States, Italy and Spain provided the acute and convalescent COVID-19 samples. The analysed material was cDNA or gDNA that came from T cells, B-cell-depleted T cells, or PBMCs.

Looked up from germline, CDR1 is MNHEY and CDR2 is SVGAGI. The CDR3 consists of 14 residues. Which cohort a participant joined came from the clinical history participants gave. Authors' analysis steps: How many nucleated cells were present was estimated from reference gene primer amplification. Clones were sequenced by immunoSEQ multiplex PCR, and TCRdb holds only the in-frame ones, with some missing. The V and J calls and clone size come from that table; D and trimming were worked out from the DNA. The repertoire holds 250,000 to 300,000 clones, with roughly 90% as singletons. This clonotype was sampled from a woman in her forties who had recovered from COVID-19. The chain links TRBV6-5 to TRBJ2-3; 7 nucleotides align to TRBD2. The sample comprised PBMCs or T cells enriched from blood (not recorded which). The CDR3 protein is CVVRPSGLTDTQYF. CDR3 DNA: TGTGTCGTAAGGCCTAGCGGACTCACAGATACGCAGTATTTT.